Each of the 3 T cell receptor beta chains below was sequenced from the same sample in a study of blood T cell repertoires in COVID-19. This table comes from immunoSEQ multiplex PCR, and its TCRdb copy is limited to in-frame clones, with some not included. The sample has over 120,000 clones, roughly four fifths seen once. Specimen: peripheral blood. These receptors originate from a woman between 45 and 65 years old with active or convalescent COVID-19.

The chain links TRBV9 to TRBJ1-2; D unresolved. The germline gives CDR1 SGDLS, CDR2 YYNGEE. The CDR3 runs 14 residues. Trimming took 0 bases from V and 9 from J, leaving 15 bases between them. The CDR3 region has the DNA TGTGCCAGCAGCGTAGTAACAGCCTCTATGAGCTACACCTTC. Encoded protein: CASSVVTASMSYTF. The entire variable domain, with the rest obtained from reference TRBV9 and TRBJ1-2, is as follows: DSGVTQTPKHLITATGQRVTLRCSPRSGDLSVYWYQQSLDQGLQFLIQYYNGEERAKGNILERFSAQQFPDLHSELNLSSLELGDSALYFCASSVVTASMSYTFGSGTRLTVV.

The CDR3 nucleotides read TGTGCCAGCAGCTTAGCCCTTTCATTCAGGGGTCGAGAGCAGTACTTC. The encoded protein is CASSLALSFRGREQYF. J is TRBJ2-7 and V is TRBV11-2, with D tentatively TRBD1 (6 bases). Germline-derived CDR1 and CDR2 are SGHAT and FQNNGV. The germline V and J ends were trimmed by 1 base and 7 bases, with 20 bases remaining between them. This CDR3 spans 16 amino acids.

The J gene is TRBJ2-1, the V gene TRBV9; a possible D gene is TRBD2 (5 bases). Germline CDR1 reads SGDLS; CDR2 reads YYNGEE. There are 11 residues in the CDR3. V was clipped by 6 bases and J by 7 bases, with 8 bases between them. The CDR3 sequence is CASTRGNEQFF. DNA for the CDR3: TGTGCCAGCACACGGGGAAATGAGCAGTTCTTC.